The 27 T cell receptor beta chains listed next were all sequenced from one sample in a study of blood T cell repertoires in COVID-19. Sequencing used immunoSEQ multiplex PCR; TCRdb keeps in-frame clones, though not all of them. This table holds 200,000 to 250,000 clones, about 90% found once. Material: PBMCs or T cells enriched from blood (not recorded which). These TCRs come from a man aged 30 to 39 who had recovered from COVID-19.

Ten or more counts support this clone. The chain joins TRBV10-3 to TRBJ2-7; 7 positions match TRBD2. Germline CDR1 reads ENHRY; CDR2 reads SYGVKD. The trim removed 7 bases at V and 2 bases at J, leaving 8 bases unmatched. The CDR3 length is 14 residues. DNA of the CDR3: TGTGCCATCACCCGGGGGGAAGGGGCCTACGAGCAGTACTTC. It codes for CAITRGEGAYEQYF.

CDR3 protein: CASSQEWGGSYEQYF. CDR3 nucleotides: TGTGCCAGCAGCCAAGAGTGGGGCGGATCCTACGAGCAGTACTTC. The chain couples TRBV14 to TRBJ2-7; perhaps TRBD1 as D (5 bases). The CDR3 spans 15 residues. V gave up 0 bases and J gave up 1 base, with 10 bases separating them. Germline V gene lookup returns CDR1 SGHDN and CDR2 FVKESK.

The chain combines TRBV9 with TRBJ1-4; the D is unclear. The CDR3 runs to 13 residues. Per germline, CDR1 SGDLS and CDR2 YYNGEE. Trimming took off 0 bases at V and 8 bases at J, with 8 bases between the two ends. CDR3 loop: CASSVVPGEKLFF. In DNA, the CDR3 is TGTGCCAGCAGCGTAGTACCGGGGGAAAAACTGTTTTTT. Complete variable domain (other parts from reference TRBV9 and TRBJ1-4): DSGVTQTPKHLITATGQRVTLRCSPRSGDLSVYWYQQSLDQGLQFLIQYYNGEERAKGNILERFSAQQFPDLHSELNLSSLELGDSALYFCASSVVPGEKLFFGSGTQLSVL.

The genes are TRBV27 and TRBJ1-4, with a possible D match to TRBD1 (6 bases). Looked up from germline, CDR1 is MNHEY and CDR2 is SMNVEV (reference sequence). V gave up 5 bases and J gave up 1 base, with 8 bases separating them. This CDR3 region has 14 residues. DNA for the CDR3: TGTGCCAGCAGTAACAGGGAAACTAATGAAAAACTGTTTTTT. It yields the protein CASSNRETNEKLFF. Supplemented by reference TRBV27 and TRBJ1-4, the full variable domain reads EAQVTQNPRYLITVTGKKLTVTCSQNMNHEYMSWYRQDPGLGLRQIYYSMNVEVTDKGDVPEGYKVSRKEKRNFPLILESPSPNQTSLYFCASSNRETNEKLFFGSGTQLSVL.

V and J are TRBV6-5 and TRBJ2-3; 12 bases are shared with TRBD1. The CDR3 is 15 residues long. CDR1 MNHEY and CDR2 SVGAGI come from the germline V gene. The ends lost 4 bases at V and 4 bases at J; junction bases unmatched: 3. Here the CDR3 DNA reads TGTGCCAGCAGTTCGGGACAGGGGGCGGCAGATACGCAGTATTTT. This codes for CASSSGQGAADTQYF.

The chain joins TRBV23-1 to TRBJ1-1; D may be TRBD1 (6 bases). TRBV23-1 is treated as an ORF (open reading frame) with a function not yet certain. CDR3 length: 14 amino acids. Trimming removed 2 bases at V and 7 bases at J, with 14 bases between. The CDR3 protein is CASSQEEGGSEAFF. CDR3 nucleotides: TGCGCCAGCAGTCAAGAGGAGGGGGGGAGTGAAGCTTTCTTT.

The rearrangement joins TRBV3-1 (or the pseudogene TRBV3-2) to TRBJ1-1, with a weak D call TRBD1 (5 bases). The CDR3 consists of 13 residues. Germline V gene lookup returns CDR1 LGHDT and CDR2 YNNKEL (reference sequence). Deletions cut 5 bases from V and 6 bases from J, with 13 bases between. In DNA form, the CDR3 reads TGTGCCAGCAGCAACAATCCGGGGGCTGAAGCTTTCTTT. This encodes CASSNNPGAEAFF.

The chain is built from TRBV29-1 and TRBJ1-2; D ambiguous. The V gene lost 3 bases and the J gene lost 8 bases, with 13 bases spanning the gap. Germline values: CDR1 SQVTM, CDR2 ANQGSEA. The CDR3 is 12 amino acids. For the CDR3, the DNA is TGCAGCGTTGAGGCAGGTTTCTGGGGCTACACCTTC. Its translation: CSVEAGFWGYTF.

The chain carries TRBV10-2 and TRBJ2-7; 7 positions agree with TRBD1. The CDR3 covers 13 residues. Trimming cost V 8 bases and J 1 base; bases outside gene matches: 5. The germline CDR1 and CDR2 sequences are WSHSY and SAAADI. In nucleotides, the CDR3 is TGCGCCAGCGGTGGGACAGTTTCCTACGAGCAGTACTTC. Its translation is CASGGTVSYEQYF.

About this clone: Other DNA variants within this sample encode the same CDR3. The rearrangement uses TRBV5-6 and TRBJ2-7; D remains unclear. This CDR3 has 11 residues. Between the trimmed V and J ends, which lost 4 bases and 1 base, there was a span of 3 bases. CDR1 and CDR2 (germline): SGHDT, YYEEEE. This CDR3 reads CASSHSYEQYF. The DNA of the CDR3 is TGTGCCAGCAGCCATTCCTACGAGCAGTACTTC.

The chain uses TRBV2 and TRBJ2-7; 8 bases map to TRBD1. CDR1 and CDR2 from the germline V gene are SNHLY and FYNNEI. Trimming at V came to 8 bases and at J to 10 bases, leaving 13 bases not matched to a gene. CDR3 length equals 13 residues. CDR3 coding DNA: TGTGCCAGCGGGGGTGGACAGGGAAGGATCCAGTACTTC. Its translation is CASGGGQGRIQYF.

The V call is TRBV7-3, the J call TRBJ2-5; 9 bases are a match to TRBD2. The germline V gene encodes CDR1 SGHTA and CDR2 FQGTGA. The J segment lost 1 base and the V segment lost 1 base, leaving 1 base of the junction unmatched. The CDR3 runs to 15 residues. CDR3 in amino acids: CASSLIAGVQETQYF. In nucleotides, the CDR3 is TGTGCCAGCAGCTTAATAGCGGGGGTCCAAGAGACCCAGTACTTC.

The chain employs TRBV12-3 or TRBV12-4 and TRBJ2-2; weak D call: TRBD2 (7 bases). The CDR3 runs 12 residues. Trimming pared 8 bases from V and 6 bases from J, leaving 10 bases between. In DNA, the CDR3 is TGTGCCAGCTGGCGGGGGCCCGGGGAGCTGTTTTTT. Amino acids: CASWRGPGELFF.

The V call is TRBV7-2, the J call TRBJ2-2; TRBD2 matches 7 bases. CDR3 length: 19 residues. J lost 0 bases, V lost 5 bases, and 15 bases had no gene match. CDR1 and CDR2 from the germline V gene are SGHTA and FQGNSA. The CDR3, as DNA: TGTGCCAGCAGCACATCCCGGTTAGGCGGGACTACGAACACCGGGGAGCTGTTTTTT. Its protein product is CASSTSRLGGTTNTGELFF. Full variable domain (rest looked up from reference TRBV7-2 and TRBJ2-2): GAGVSQSPSNKVTEKGKDVELRCDPISGHTALYWYRQSLGQGLEFLIYFQGNSAPDKSGLPSDRFSAERTGGSVSTLTIQRTQQEDSAVYLCASSTSRLGGTTNTGELFFGEGSRLTVL.

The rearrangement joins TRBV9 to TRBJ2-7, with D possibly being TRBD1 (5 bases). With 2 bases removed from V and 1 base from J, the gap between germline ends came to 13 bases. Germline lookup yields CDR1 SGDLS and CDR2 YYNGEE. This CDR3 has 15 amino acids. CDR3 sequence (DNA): TGTGCCAGCAGCGTGGACGGAACAGGATCCTACGAGCAGTACTTC. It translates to CASSVDGTGSYEQYF.

The DNA for the CDR3 is TGTGCCAGCAGCTTAGGGGGGAGCGACTATGGCTACACCTTC. Its protein is CASSLGGSDYGYTF. The rearrangement uses TRBV7-3 and TRBJ1-2; D is possibly TRBD1 (5 bases). The V end was cut by 2 bases, the J end by 3 bases, with 10 bases between. The CDR3 is made up of 14 amino acids. CDR1 and CDR2 (germline): SGHTA, FQGTGA. Using reference TRBV7-3 and TRBJ1-2 for the parts outside the CDR3, the full variable domain is GAGVSQTPSNKVTEKGKYVELRCDPISGHTALYWYRQSLGQGPEFLIYFQGTGAADDSGLPNDRFFAVRPEGSVSTLKIQRTERGDSAVYLCASSLGGSDYGYTFGSGTRLTVV.

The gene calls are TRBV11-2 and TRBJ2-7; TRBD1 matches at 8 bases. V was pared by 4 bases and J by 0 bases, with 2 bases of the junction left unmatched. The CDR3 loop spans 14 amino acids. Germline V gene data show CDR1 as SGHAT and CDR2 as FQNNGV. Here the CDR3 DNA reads TGTGCCAGCAGCTGGGACAGGAGCTCCTACGAGCAGTACTTC. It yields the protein CASSWDRSSYEQYF.

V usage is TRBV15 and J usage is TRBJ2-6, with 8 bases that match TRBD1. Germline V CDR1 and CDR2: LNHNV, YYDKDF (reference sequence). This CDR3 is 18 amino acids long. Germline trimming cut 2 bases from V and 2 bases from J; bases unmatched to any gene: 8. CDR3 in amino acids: CATSRRPSGGAGANVLTF. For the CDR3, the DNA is TGTGCCACCAGCAGAAGACCCTCAGGGGGCGCTGGGGCCAACGTCCTGACTTTC.

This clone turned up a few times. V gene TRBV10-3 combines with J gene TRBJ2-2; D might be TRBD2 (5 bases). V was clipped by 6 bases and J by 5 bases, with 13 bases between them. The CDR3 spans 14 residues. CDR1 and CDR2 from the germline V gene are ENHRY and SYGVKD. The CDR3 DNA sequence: TGTGCCATCAGCTGGGAGCAGAATACCGGGGAGCTGTTTTTT. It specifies CAISWEQNTGELFF.

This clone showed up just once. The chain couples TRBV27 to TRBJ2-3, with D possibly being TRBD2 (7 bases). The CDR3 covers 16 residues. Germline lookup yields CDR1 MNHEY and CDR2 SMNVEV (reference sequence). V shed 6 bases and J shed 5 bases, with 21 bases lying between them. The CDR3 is CASSLGALRGGDTQYF. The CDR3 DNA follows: TGTGCCAGCAGCCTAGGGGCGCTAAGGGGGGGAGATACGCAGTATTTT.

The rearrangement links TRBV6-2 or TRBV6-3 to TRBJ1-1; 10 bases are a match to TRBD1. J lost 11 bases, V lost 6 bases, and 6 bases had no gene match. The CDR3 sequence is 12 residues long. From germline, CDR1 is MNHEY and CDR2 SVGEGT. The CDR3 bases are TGTGCCAGCAGCCCGGGACAGGGGCCCGCTTTCTTT. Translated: CASSPGQGPAFF.

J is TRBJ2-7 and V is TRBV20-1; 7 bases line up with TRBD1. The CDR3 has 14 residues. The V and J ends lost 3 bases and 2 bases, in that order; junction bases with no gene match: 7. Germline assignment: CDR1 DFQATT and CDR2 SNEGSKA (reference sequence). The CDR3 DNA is TGCAGTGCTAGTCTCGGGACAGCGGCCTACGAGCAGTACTTC. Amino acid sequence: CSASLGTAAYEQYF.

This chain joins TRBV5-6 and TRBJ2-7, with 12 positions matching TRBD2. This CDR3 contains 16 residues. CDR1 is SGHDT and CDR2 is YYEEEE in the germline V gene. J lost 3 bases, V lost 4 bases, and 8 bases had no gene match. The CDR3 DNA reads TGTGCCAGCAGCCTGGGACTAGCGGGCCTGAACTACGAGCAGTACTTC. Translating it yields CASSLGLAGLNYEQYF.

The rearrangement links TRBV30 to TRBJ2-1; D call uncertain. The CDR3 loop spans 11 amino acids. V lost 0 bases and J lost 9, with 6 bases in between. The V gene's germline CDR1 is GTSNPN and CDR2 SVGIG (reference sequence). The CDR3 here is CAWSVYGEQFF. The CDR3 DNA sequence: TGTGCCTGGAGTGTGTACGGTGAGCAGTTCTTC.

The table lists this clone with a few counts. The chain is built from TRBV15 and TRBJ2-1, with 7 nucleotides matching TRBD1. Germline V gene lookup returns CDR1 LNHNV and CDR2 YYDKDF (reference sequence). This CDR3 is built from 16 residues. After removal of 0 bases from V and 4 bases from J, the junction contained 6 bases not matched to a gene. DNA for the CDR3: TGTGCCACCAGCAGAGAATCTCCGGGACAGTACAATGAGCAGTTCTTC. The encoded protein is CATSRESPGQYNEQFF. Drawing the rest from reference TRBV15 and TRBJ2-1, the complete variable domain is DAMVIQNPRYQVTQFGKPVTLSCSQTLNHNVMYWYQQKSSQAPKLLFHYYDKDFNNEADTPDNFQSRRPNTSFCFLDIRSPGLGDTAMYLCATSRESPGQYNEQFFGPGTRLTVL.

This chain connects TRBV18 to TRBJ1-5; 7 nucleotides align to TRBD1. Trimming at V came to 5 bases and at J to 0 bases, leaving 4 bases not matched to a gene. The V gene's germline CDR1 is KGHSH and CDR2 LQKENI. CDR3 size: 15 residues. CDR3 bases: TGTGCCAGCTCAGCACAGGGGATTAGCAATCAGCCCCAGCATTTT. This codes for CASSAQGISNQPQHF.

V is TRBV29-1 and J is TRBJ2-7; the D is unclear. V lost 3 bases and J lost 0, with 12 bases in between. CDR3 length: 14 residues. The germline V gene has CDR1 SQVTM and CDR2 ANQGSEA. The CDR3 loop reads CSVDDRQGSYEQYF. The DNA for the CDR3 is TGCAGCGTTGATGACCGACAAGGCTCCTACGAGCAGTACTTC.